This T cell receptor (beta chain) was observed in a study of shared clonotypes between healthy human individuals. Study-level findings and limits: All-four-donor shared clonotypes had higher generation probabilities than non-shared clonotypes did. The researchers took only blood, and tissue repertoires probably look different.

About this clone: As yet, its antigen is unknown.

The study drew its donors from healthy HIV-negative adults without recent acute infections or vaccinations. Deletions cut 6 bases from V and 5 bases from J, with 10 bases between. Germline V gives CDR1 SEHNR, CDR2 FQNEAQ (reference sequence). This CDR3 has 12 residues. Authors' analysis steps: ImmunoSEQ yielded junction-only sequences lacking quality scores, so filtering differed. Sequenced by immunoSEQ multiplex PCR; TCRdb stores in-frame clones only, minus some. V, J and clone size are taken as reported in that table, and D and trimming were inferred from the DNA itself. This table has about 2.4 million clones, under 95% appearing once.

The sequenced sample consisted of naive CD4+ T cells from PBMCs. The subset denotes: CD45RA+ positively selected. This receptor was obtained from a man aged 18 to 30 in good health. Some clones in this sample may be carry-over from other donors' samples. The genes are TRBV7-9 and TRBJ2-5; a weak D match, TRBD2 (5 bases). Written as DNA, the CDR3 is TGTGCCAGCAGGGGAGAGTTGGAGACCCAGTACTTC. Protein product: CASRGELETQYF.